The TCR beta chain described here comes from a study of blood T cell repertoires in COVID-19. Study-wide context: Acute-phase and convalescent COVID-19 samples originated in the United States, Italy and Spain. The analysed material was cDNA or gDNA that came from T cells, B-cell-depleted T cells, or PBMCs.

From germline, CDR1 is SQVTM and CDR2 ANQGSEA. This CDR3 spans 12 amino acids. With 6 bases removed from V and 5 bases from J, the gap between germline ends came to 13 bases. Per the study methods: Amplification of reference gene primers provided the estimated nucleated cell counts. Sequenced by immunoSEQ multiplex PCR; TCRdb stores in-frame clones only, minus some. V and J calls plus clone size are reproduced from that table; the DNA served to infer D and trimming. This sample has roughly 250,000 clones, with approximately 86% found just once. Cohorts were determined from participant-reported clinical history.

This TCR was sampled from a woman aged 25 to 39 with acute COVID-19. The specimen was PBMCs or T cells enriched from blood (not recorded which). The V call is TRBV29-1, the J call TRBJ1-1; D is uncertain. The CDR3 is CSVKFVGTEAFF. CDR3 bases: TGCAGCGTAAAATTCGTCGGGACTGAAGCTTTCTTT.